These 2 T cell receptor beta chains came from one sample sequenced in a study of cytomegalovirus exposure and HLA in healthy donors. The PCR employed 60 Vbeta primers together with 13 Jbeta primers. Assay: immunoSEQ multiplex PCR; the TCRdb copy retains only in-frame clones and omits some. The table has roughly 160,000 clones, 70% to 80% seen once. The source material was PBMCs. These receptors were obtained from a man aged 40-49 years in good health and CMV-seronegative.

The V and J genes are TRBV7-9 and TRBJ2-5; possible D gene TRBD1, 6 bases. This CDR3 comprises 15 residues. Germline CDR1 SEHNR, CDR2 FQNEAQ (reference sequence). The V end lost 4 bases, the J end lost 3 bases, and 15 bases lay between the germline ends. The CDR3 protein is CASSSPSSGEETQYF. The CDR3 DNA sequence: TGTGCCAGCAGCTCCCCGAGTTCAGGGGAAGAGACCCAGTACTTC.

This chain's CDR3 is CAWIPLGGGRVETQYF. In DNA, the CDR3 is TGTGCCTGGATTCCTCTCGGGGGGGGGCGGGTGGAGACCCAGTACTTC. The chain has TRBV30 and TRBJ2-5, with TRBD2 identical over 8 bases. The CDR3 has 16 amino acids. J lost 5 bases, V lost 4 bases, and 15 bases had no gene match. Germline V lookup: CDR1 GTSNPN, CDR2 SVGIG (reference sequence).